The 27 T cell receptor beta chains reported below all come from one sample, sequenced in a study of blood T cell repertoires in COVID-19. Profiled with immunoSEQ multiplex PCR; TCRdb holds only in-frame clones, not every one. The sample has tens of thousands of clones, 80% to 90% seen once; the top ten hold more than 0.95%. Specimen: peripheral blood. Receptors originate from a man aged 35-49 years with acute or convalescent COVID-19.

The chain links TRBV18 to TRBJ1-3; TRBD1 might be the D (5 bases). Trimming stripped 3 bases from V and 0 bases from J, with 9 bases between. Germline CDR1 reads KGHSH; CDR2 reads LQKENI. CDR3 length: 15 residues. The CDR3 DNA follows: TGTGCCAGCTCACCTAAAGGGGACTCTGGAAACACCATATATTTT. It is translated as CASSPKGDSGNTIYF.

The genes are TRBV11-2 and TRBJ2-7; D gene ambiguous. Germline CDR1 and CDR2: SGHAT and FQNNGV. CDR3 length: 12 amino acids. Trimming took 3 bases from V and 7 from J, leaving 10 bases between them. In DNA form, the CDR3 reads TGTGCCAGCAGCTTCCGACTTTGGGAGCAGTACTTC. This encodes CASSFRLWEQYF.

The chain recombines TRBV9 with TRBJ1-4; possibly TRBD1 for D (6 bases). This CDR3 spans 15 amino acids. Germline CDR1 is SGDLS and CDR2 is YYNGEE. V shed 0 bases and J shed 6 bases, with 12 bases lying between them. CDR3 loop: CASSVGAGVDEKLFF. The CDR3 DNA sequence: TGTGCCAGCAGCGTAGGGGCAGGGGTGGATGAAAAACTGTTTTTT.

The chain combines TRBV3-1 (or the pseudogene TRBV3-2) with TRBJ1-4; TRBD1 agrees at 9 bases. This CDR3 spans 16 amino acids. Germline loops: CDR1 LGHDT, CDR2 YNNKEL (reference sequence). V was clipped by 4 bases and J by 10 bases; unmatched bases: 13. In DNA, the CDR3 is TGTGCCAGCAGCCCGGGGGCCGGGACAGGGAAGGGAAAACTGTTTTTT. This gives the protein CASSPGAGTGKGKLFF.

The J gene is TRBJ1-1, the V gene TRBV19; possibly TRBD1 for D (6 bases). Trimming took 5 bases from V and 0 from J, leaving 13 bases between them. Germline CDR1 and CDR2: LNHDA and SQIVND (reference sequence). The CDR3 spans 15 residues. CDR3 sequence: CASSLPGALNTEAFF. For the CDR3, the DNA is TGTGCCAGTAGTCTACCAGGGGCCCTGAACACTGAAGCTTTCTTT.

V usage is TRBV19 and J usage is TRBJ1-5; no clear D. Deletions cut 5 bases from V and 4 bases from J, with 12 bases between. The CDR3 sequence is 14 residues long. Per germline, CDR1 LNHDA and CDR2 SQIVND (reference sequence). The CDR3 DNA reads as TGTGCCAGTAGTCCGGAGGACGGGAATCAGCCCCAGCATTTT. The encoded protein is CASSPEDGNQPQHF. The whole variable domain, filled in from reference TRBV19 and TRBJ1-5, reads DGGITQSPKYLFRKEGQNVTLSCEQNLNHDAMYWYRQDPGQGLRLIYYSQIVNDFQKGDIAEGYSVSREKKESFPLTVTSAQKNPTAFYLCASSPEDGNQPQHFGDGTRLSIL.

This chain links TRBV28 with TRBJ1-2, with D possibly matching TRBD1 (5 bases). The CDR3 covers 14 residues. Trimming removed 6 bases from V and 0 bases from J, with 11 bases in between. Germline V gene lookup returns CDR1 MDHEN and CDR2 SYDVKM. CDR3 DNA sequence: TGTGCCAGCAGGATAGCAGGGTCTAACTATGGCTACACCTTC. This sequence encodes CASRIAGSNYGYTF.

CDR3 amino acids: CASTLGLGQLTYGYTF. In nucleotides, the CDR3 is TGTGCCAGTACCCTTGGTTTAGGACAGTTAACCTATGGCTACACCTTC. The chain recombines TRBV19 with TRBJ1-2; D might be TRBD1 (6 bases). V was trimmed by 7 bases and J by 4 bases, leaving 22 bases between them. The CDR3 contains 16 residues. Germline assignment: CDR1 LNHDA and CDR2 SQIVND (reference sequence).

The V and J genes are TRBV4-1 and TRBJ1-1, with TRBD1 as a possible D gene (5 bases). The length of the CDR3 is 14 residues. V dropped 1 base and J dropped 6 bases, with 12 bases sitting between them. Germline V gene sequence: CDR1 MGHRA, CDR2 YSYEKL. Here the CDR3 reads CASSQVGGSAEAFF. CDR3 DNA sequence: TGCGCCAGCAGCCAAGTTGGGGGGTCAGCTGAAGCTTTCTTT.

The chain employs TRBV14 and TRBJ1-4; D uncertain. Germline CDR1 and CDR2: SGHDN and FVKESK. The CDR3 is made up of 13 amino acids. The germline V and J ends were trimmed by 1 base and 7 bases, with 7 bases remaining between them. The CDR3 sequence: CASSQAGTEKLFF. CDR3 nucleotides: TGTGCCAGCAGCCAAGCGGGTACTGAAAAACTGTTTTTT.

The sample holds one count of this clone. The chain combines TRBV4-1 with TRBJ1-4, with a tentative D call TRBD1 (6 bases). This CDR3 spans 18 amino acids. Per the germline V gene, CDR1 is MGHRA and CDR2 is YSYEKL. The V end lost 2 bases, the J end lost 7 bases, and 23 bases lay between the germline ends. This chain's CDR3 is CASSQILLGRGSGEKLFF. CDR3 nucleotide sequence: TGCGCCAGCAGCCAAATATTGTTAGGCAGGGGTAGTGGTGAAAAACTGTTTTTT.

This clone occurred a few times. The V gene is TRBV11-3, the J gene TRBJ2-3; 12 bases map to TRBD2. The CDR3 is 17 amino acids. V shed 4 bases and J 6 bases; nucleotides not matched to a gene: 11. In germline, CDR1 is SGHNT, CDR2 YENEEA. CDR3 region: CASSSSTSSGGADTQYF. For the CDR3, the DNA is TGTGCCAGCAGCTCCTCCACCTCTAGCGGGGGGGCTGATACGCAGTATTTT.

V usage is TRBV10-3 and J usage is TRBJ1-1; TRBD1 matches at 9 bases. The CDR3 is 16 amino acids. Germline-derived CDR1 and CDR2 are ENHRY and SYGVKD. The J segment lost 6 bases and the V segment lost 0 bases, leaving 8 bases of the junction unmatched. CDR3 sequence reads: CAISESMGQGLSEAFF. The CDR3 nucleotides are TGTGCCATCAGTGAGTCTATGGGACAGGGACTGTCTGAAGCTTTCTTT.

The V gene is TRBV2, the J gene TRBJ2-4, with 9 bases aligning to TRBD2. The V gene end was trimmed by 5 bases and the J gene end by 0 bases; junction bases not matched to a gene: 11. This CDR3 region has 18 residues. Germline assignment: CDR1 SNHLY and CDR2 FYNNEI. The CDR3 DNA reads as TGTGCCAGCAGTCCCCCCGATAGCGGGGGTTTAGCCAAAAACATTCAGTACTTC. It translates to CASSPPDSGGLAKNIQYF.

The rearrangement uses TRBV30 and TRBJ1-2; possibly TRBD1 for D (5 bases). Germline lookup yields CDR1 GTSNPN and CDR2 SVGIG (reference sequence). Trimming stripped 5 bases from V and 4 bases from J, with 17 bases between. The length of the CDR3 is 14 residues. CDR3 loop: CAWGGLTGIYGYTF. The CDR3, as DNA: TGTGCCTGGGGGGGGTTGACGGGAATCTATGGCTACACCTTC.

The chain couples TRBV10-3 to TRBJ1-5; possible D gene TRBD1, 6 bases. V was clipped by 6 bases and J by 0 bases, with 12 bases between them. Germline values: CDR1 ENHRY, CDR2 SYGVKD. The CDR3 has 15 residues. CDR3 sequence: CAIRAGVYSNQPQHF. CDR3 in DNA: TGTGCCATCAGGGCAGGGGTCTATAGCAATCAGCCCCAGCATTTT.

The chain links TRBV4-1 to TRBJ1-1; D gene uncertain. This CDR3 comprises 15 residues. Trimming pared 1 base from V and 1 base from J, leaving 10 bases between. The germline CDR1 and CDR2 sequences are MGHRA and YSYEKL. This CDR3 reads CASSQVTLGNTEAFF. CDR3 DNA sequence: TGCGCCAGCAGCCAAGTGACATTAGGGAACACTGAAGCTTTCTTT.

This chain links TRBV11-2 with TRBJ1-5; 9 bases fit TRBD1. The CDR3 loop spans 17 amino acids. Germline-derived CDR1 and CDR2 are SGHAT and FQNNGV. The V and J ends lost 3 bases and 7 bases, in that order; junction bases with no gene match: 13. The CDR3 DNA is TGTGCCAGCAGCTTCCCACACATCATGACAGGGGGACAGCCCCAGCATTTT. Translated: CASSFPHIMTGGQPQHF.

The chain combines TRBV6-6 with TRBJ2-3; 7 positions agree with TRBD1. The V gene end was trimmed by 5 bases and the J gene end by 4 bases; junction bases not matched to a gene: 9. CDR3 length: 15 residues. Germline lookup yields CDR1 MNHNY and CDR2 SVGAGI (reference sequence). The CDR3 DNA sequence: TGTGCCAGCAGTATGACAGGGAATGGGGCAGATACGCAGTATTTT. Protein sequence: CASSMTGNGADTQYF.

This clone was detected once. This chain connects TRBV21-1 to TRBJ1-5; the DNA was not used to check the table's D call, TRBD1. TRBV21-1 is listed as a pseudogene. This CDR3 spans 16 amino acids. In DNA form, the CDR3 reads TGTGCCAGCAGCATTAGACAGCCCCTTGGCAATCAGCCCCAGCATTTT. It encodes CASSIRQPLGNQPQHF.

The rearrangement uses TRBV18 and TRBJ1-1; D uncertain. Germline V gives CDR1 KGHSH, CDR2 LQKENI. The CDR3 consists of 15 residues. The V end was cut by 3 bases, the J end by 0 bases, with 11 bases between. CDR3 nucleotide sequence: TGTGCCAGCTCACCCGGACTCTCCTTGAACACTGAAGCTTTCTTT. Protein sequence: CASSPGLSLNTEAFF.

This chain links TRBV7-2 with TRBJ2-5; 7 bases are a match to TRBD2. CDR3 length: 17 residues. The V segment lost 5 bases and the J segment 4 bases; nucleotides outside the gene matches: 16. Looked up from germline, CDR1 is SGHTA and CDR2 is FQGNSA. In nucleotides, the CDR3 is TGTGCCAGCAGCATCCGGGGTGGGTCGGGGGGACGAGAGACCCAGTACTTC. Translation: CASSIRGGSGGRETQYF. The whole variable domain, filled in from reference TRBV7-2 and TRBJ2-5, reads GAGVSQSPSNKVTEKGKDVELRCDPISGHTALYWYRQSLGQGLEFLIYFQGNSAPDKSGLPSDRFSAERTGGSVSTLTIQRTQQEDSAVYLCASSIRGGSGGRETQYFGPGTRLLVL.

The genes are TRBV19 and TRBJ1-5; 9 bases match TRBD1. V lost 0 bases, J lost 0 bases, and 9 bases stayed unmatched. CDR3 length equals 19 residues. CDR1 is LNHDA, CDR2 SQIVND, per germline (reference sequence). The CDR3 DNA follows: TGTGCCAGTAGTATAGATCGCGACAGGGGGATGTATAGCAATCAGCCCCAGCATTTT. Its translation: CASSIDRDRGMYSNQPQHF. Using reference TRBV19 and TRBJ1-5 for the parts outside the CDR3, the full variable domain is DGGITQSPKYLFRKEGQNVTLSCEQNLNHDAMYWYRQDPGQGLRLIYYSQIVNDFQKGDIAEGYSVSREKKESFPLTVTSAQKNPTAFYLCASSIDRDRGMYSNQPQHFGDGTRLSIL.

The CDR3 protein is CASSLAGTEEGGYTF. CDR3 sequence (DNA): TGTGCCAGCAGTCTCGCCGGGACAGAAGAGGGAGGCTACACCTTC. J is TRBJ1-2 and V is TRBV6-6; 7 bases are a match to TRBD1. The V and J ends lost 5 bases and 8 bases, in that order; junction bases with no gene match: 14. The length of the CDR3 is 15 residues. Germline V gene sequence: CDR1 MNHNY, CDR2 SVGAGI (reference sequence).

The chain uses TRBV5-6 and TRBJ1-2; no clear D. In germline, CDR1 is SGHDT, CDR2 YYEEEE. CDR3 length: 16 amino acids. Trimming shortened V by 6 bases and J by 2 bases, and 20 bases separated the two germline ends. The CDR3, as DNA: TGTGCCAGCACTTGGGAGGCGGCGGGCCCAAACTATGGCTACACCTTC. Translation: CASTWEAAGPNYGYTF.

The rearrangement uses TRBV5-8 and TRBJ2-1; 7 nucleotides align to TRBD1. From germline, CDR1 is SGHTS and CDR2 YDEGEE. With 2 bases clipped from V and 5 bases from J, the junction kept 7 bases outside the gene matches. CDR3 size: 15 residues. The CDR3 region has the DNA TGTGCCAGCAGCTTCAACAGGGGAGCAAACAATGAGCAGTTCTTC. This translates into CASSFNRGANNEQFF.

The V call is TRBV9, the J call TRBJ1-1; maybe TRBD1 (5 bases). Trimming stripped 2 bases from V and 6 bases from J, with 23 bases between. The CDR3 runs 17 residues. Germline V gives CDR1 SGDLS, CDR2 YYNGEE. DNA of the CDR3: TGTGCCAGCAGCGTTAGGGGAGGCGTGGGGGGAATGGCTGAAGCTTTCTTT. It codes for CASSVRGGVGGMAEAFF.